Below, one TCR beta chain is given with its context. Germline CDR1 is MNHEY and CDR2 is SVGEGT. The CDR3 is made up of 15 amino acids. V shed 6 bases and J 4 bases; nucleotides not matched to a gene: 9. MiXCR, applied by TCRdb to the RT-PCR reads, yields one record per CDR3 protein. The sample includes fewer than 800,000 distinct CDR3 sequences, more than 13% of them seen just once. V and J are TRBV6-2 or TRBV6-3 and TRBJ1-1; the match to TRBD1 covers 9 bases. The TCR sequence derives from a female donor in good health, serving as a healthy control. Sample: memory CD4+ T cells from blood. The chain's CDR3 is CASSPIGQGRTEAFF. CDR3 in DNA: TGTGCCAGCAGCCCGATCGGACAGGGGCGCACTGAAGCTTTCTTT.